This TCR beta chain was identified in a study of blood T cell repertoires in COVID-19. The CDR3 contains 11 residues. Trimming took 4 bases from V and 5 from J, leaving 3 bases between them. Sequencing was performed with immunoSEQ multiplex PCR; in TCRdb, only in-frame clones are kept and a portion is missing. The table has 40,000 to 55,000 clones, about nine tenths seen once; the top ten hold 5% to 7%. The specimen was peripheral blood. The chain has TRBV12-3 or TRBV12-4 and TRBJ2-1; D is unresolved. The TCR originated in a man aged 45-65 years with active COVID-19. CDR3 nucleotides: TGTGCCAGCAGTTCTAACAATGAGCAGTTCTTC. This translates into CASSSNNEQFF.